This T cell receptor beta chain was sequenced for a study of T cells expressing NK-cell markers. TCRdb derives one entry per CDR3 protein from the 5' RACE reads, leaving out DNA. The listing records 150,000 to 160,000 distinct CDR3 sequences. The CDR3 is 15 amino acids. Germline-derived CDR1 and CDR2 are LNHNV and YYDKDF (reference sequence). The sequence came from a woman aged 50 to 60 in good health. Sequences were obtained from blood T cells: a sorted CD56 or NKG2C T cell subset, CD4+ or CD8+ T cells, or bulk PBMC T cells (not recorded which). The J gene is TRBJ2-7, the V gene TRBV15; TCRdb gives TRBD1 as the D gene, but with no DNA this cannot be confirmed. CDR3 loop: CATSRERTGDYEQYF.